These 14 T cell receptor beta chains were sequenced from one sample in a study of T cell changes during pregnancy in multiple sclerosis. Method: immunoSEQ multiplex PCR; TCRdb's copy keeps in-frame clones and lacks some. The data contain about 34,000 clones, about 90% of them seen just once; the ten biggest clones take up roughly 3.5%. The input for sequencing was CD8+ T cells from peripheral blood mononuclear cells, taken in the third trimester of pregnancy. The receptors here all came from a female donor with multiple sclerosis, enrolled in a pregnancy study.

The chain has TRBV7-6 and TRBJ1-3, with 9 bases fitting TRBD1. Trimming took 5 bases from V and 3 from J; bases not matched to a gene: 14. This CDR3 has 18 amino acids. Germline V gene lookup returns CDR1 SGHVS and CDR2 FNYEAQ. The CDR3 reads CASSPGPGTGRDGNTIYF. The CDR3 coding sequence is TGTGCCAGCAGCCCCGGTCCCGGGACAGGGAGAGATGGAAACACCATATATTTT. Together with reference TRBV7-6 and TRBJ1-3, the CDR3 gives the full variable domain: GAGVSQSPRYKVTKRGQDVALRCDPISGHVSLYWYRQALGQGPEFLTYFNYEAQQDKSGLPNDRFSAERPEGSISTLTIQRTEQRDSAMYRCASSPGPGTGRDGNTIYFGEGSWLTVV.

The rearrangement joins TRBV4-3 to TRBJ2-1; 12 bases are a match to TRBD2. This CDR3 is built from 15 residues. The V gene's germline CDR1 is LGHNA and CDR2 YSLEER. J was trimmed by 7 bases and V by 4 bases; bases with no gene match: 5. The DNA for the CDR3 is TGCGCCAGCAGCCCTAGCGGGGGGGCGGGTAATGAGCAGTTCTTC. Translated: CASSPSGGAGNEQFF.

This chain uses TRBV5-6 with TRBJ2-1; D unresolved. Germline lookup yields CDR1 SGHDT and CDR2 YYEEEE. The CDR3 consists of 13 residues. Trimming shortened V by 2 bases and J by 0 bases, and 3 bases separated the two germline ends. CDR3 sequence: CASSFGSYNEQFF. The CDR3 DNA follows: TGTGCCAGCAGCTTCGGCTCCTACAATGAGCAGTTCTTC.

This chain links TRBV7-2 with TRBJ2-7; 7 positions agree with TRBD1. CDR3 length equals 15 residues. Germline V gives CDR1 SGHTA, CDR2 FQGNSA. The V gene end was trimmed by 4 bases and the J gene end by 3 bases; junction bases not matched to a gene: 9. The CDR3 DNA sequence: TGTGCCAGCAGCTACGACAGGGAAATGTTCTACGAGCAGTACTTC. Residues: CASSYDREMFYEQYF.

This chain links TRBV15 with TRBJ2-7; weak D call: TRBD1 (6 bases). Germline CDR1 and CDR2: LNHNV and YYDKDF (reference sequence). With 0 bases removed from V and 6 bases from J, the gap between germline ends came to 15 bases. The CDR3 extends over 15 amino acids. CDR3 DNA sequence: TGTGCCACCAGCAGAGAGGGGGCATTCGCACCCGAGCAGTACTTC. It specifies CATSREGAFAPEQYF.

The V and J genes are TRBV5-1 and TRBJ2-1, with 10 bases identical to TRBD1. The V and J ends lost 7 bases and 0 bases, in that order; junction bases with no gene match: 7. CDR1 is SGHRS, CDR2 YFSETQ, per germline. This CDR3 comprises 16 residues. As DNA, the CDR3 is TGCGCCAGCGGACAGGGGGGGTTGAACTCCTACAATGAGCAGTTCTTC. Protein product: CASGQGGLNSYNEQFF.

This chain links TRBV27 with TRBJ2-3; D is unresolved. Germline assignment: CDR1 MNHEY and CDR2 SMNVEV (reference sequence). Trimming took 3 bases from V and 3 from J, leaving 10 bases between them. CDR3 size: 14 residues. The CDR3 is CASSLSAVTDTQYF. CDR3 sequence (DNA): TGTGCCAGCAGTTTGAGCGCAGTTACAGATACGCAGTATTTT.

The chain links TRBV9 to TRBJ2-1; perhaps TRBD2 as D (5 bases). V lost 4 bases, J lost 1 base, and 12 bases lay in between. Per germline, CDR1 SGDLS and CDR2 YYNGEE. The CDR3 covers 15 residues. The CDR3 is CASSLGSGSYNEQFF. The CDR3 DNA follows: TGTGCCAGCAGCTTAGGCAGCGGTTCCTACAATGAGCAGTTCTTC.

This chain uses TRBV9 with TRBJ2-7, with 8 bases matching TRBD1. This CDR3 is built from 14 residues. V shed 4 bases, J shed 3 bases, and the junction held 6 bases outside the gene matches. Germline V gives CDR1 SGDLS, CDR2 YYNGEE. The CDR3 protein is CASSPGQASYEQYF. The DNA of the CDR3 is TGTGCCAGCAGCCCGGGACAGGCTAGCTACGAGCAGTACTTC.

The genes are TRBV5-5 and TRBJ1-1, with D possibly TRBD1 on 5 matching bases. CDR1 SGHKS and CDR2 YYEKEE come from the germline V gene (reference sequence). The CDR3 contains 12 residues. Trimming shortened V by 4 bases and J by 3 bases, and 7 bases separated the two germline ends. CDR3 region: CASSGRDTEAFF. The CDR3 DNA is TGTGCCAGCAGCGGCAGGGACACTGAAGCTTTCTTT.

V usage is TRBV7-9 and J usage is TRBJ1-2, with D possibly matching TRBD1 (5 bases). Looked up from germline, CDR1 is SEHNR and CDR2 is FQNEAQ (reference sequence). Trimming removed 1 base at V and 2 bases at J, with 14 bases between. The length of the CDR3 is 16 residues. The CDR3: CASSLGGGEINYGYTF. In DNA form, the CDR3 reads TGTGCCAGCAGCTTAGGGGGAGGGGAAATCAACTATGGCTACACCTTC. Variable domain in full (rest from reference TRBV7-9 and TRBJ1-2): DTGVSQNPRHKITKRGQNVTFRCDPISEHNRLYWYRQTLGQGPEFLTYFQNEAQLEKSRLLSDRFSAERPKGSFSTLEIQRTEQGDSAMYLCASSLGGGEINYGYTFGSGTRLTVV.

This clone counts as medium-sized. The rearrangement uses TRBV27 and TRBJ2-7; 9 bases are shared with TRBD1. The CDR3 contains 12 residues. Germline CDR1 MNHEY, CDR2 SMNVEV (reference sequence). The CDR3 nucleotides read TGTGCTACAGGACAGGGGCTTGTAAAGAAGTACTTC. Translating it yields CATGQGLVKKYF.

CDR3: CATSRDQEFGQFF. In DNA form, the CDR3 reads TGTGCCACCAGCAGAGATCAAGAGTTTGGGCAGTTCTTC. This rearrangement joins TRBV15 to TRBJ2-1; D is ambiguous. V was shortened by 0 bases and J by 12 bases, with 12 bases between the two germline ends. Per the germline V gene, CDR1 is LNHNV and CDR2 is YYDKDF (reference sequence). This CDR3 spans 13 amino acids.

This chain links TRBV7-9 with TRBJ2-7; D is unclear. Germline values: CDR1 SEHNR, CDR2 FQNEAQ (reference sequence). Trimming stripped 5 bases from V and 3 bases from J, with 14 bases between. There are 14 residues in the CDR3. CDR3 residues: CASSSATTYYEQYF. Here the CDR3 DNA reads TGTGCCAGCAGCAGTGCGACAACTTACTACGAGCAGTACTTC.